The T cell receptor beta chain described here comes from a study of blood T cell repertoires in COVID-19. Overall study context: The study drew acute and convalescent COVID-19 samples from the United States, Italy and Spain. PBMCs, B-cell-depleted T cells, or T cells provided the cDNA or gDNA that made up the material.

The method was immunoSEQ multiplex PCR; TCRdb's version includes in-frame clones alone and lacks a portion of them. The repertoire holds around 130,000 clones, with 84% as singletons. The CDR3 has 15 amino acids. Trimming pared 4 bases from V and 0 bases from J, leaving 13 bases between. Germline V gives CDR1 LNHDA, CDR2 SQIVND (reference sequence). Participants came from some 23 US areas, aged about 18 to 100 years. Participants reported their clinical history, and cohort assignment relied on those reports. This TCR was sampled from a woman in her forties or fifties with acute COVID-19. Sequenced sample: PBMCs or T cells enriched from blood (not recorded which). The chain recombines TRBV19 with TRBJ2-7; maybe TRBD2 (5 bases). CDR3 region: CASSSRTGFSYEQYF. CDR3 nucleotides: TGTGCCAGTAGTAGCCGGACGGGATTCTCCTACGAGCAGTACTTC.